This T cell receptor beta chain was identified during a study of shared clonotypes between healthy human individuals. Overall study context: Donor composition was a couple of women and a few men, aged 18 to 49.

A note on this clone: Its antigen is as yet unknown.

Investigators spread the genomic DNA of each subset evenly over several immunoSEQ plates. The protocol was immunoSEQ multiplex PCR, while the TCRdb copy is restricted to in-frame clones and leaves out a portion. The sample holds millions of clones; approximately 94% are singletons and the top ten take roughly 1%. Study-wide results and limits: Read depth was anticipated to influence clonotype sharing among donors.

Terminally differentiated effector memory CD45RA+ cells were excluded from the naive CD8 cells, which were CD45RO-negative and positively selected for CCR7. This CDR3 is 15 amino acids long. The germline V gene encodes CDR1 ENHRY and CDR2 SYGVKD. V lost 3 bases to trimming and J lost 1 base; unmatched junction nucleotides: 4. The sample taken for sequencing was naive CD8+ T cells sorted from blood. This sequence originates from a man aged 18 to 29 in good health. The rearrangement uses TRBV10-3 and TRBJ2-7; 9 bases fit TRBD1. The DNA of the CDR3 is TGTGCCATCAGTGAATCGGACAGGGGATCCTACGAGCAGTACTTC. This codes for CAISESDRGSYEQYF.